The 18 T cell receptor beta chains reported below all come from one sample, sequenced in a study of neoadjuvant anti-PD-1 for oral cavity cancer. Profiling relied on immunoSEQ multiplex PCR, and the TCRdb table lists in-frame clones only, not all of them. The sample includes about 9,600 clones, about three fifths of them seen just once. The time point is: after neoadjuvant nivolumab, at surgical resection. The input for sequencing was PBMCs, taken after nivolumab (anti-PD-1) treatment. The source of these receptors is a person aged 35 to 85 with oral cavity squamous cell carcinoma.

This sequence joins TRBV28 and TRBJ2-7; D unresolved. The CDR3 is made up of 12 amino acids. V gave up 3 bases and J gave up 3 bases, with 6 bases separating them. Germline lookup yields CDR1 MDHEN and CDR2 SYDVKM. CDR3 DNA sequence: TGTGCCAGCAGTTTGGAGAGCTACGAGCAGTACTTC. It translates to CASSLESYEQYF.

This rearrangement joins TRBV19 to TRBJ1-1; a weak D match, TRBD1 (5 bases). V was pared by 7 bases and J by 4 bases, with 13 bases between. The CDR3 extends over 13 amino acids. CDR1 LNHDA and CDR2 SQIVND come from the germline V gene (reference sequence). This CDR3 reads CASNPGGGTEAFF. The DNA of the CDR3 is TGTGCCAGTAATCCGGGGGGAGGCACTGAAGCTTTCTTT. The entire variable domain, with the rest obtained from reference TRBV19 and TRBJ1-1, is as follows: DGGITQSPKYLFRKEGQNVTLSCEQNLNHDAMYWYRQDPGQGLRLIYYSQIVNDFQKGDIAEGYSVSREKKESFPLTVTSAQKNPTAFYLCASNPGGGTEAFFGQGTRLTVV.

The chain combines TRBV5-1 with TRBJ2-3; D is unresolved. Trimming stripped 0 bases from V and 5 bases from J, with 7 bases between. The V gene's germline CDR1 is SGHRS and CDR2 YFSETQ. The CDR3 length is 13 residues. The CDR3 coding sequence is TGCGCCAGCAGCTTGGGCTTCGGAGATACGCAGTATTTT. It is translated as CASSLGFGDTQYF.

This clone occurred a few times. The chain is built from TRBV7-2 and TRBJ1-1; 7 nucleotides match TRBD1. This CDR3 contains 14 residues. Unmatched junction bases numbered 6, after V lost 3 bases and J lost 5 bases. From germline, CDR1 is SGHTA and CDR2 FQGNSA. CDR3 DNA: TGTGCCAGCAGCTTGTTCCAGGGGGGGACTGAAGCTTTCTTT. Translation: CASSLFQGGTEAFF.

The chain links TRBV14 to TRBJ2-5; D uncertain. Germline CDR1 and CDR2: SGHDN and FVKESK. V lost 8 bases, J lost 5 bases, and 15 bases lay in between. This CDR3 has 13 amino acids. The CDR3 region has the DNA TGTGCCAGCGGGCGAGACTTGGGGGAGACCCAGTACTTC. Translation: CASGRDLGETQYF.

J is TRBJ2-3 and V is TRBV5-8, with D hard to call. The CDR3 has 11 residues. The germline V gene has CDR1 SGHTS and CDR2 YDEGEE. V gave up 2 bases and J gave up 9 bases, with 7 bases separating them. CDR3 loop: CASSFAKTQYF. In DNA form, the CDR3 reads TGTGCCAGCAGCTTCGCGAAGACGCAGTATTTT.

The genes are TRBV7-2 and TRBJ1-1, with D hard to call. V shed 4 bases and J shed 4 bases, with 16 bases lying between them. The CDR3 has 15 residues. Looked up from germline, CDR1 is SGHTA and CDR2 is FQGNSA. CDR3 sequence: CASSSRDRASTEAFF. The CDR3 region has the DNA TGTGCCAGCAGCTCGAGAGATAGGGCGAGCACTGAAGCTTTCTTT.

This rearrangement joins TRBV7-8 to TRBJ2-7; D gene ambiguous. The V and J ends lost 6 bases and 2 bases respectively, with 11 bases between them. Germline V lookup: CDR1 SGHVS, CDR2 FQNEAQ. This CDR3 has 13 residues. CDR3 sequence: CASSLNKPYEQYF. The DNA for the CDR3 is TGTGCCAGCAGTCTTAACAAGCCCTACGAGCAGTACTTC.

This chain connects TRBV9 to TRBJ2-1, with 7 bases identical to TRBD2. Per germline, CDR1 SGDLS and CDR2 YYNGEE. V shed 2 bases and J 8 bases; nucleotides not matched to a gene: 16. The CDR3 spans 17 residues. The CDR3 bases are TGTGCCAGCAGCGTTGGGGGAGGGACTATACTACAATATGAGCAGTTCTTC. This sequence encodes CASSVGGGTILQYEQFF.

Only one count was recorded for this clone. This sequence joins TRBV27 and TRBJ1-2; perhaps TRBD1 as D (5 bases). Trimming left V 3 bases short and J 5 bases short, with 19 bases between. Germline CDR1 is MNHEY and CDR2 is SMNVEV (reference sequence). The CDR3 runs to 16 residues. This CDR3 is CASSLRLRGVMYGYTF. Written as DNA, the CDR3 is TGTGCCAGCAGTTTGAGGTTACGGGGGGTGATGTATGGCTACACCTTC.

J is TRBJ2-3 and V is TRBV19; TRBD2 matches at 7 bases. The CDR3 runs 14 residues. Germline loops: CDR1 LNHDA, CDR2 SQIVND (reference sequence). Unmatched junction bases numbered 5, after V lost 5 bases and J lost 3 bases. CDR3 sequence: CASSSGTITDTQYF. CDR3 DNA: TGTGCCAGTAGTTCCGGGACTATAACAGATACGCAGTATTTT. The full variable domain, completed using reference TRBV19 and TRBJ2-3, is DGGITQSPKYLFRKEGQNVTLSCEQNLNHDAMYWYRQDPGQGLRLIYYSQIVNDFQKGDIAEGYSVSREKKESFPLTVTSAQKNPTAFYLCASSSGTITDTQYFGPGTRLTVL.

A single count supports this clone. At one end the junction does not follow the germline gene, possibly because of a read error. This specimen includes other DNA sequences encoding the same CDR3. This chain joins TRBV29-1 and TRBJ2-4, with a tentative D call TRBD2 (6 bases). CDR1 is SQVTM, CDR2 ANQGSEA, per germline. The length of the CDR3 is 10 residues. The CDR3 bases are TGCAGCGTTGTGGAGGGCATTCAGTACTTT. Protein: CSVVEGIQYF.

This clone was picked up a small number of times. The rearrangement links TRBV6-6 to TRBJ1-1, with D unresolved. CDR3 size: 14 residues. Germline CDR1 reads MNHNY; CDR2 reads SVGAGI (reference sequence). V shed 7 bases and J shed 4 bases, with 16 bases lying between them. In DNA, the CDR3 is TGTGCCAGCACCCCCCGGTCCGATTTCACTGAAGCTTTCTTT. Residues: CASTPRSDFTEAFF.

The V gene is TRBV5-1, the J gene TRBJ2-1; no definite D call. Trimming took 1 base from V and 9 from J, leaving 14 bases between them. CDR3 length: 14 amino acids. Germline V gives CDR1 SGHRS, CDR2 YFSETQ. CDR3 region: CASSLSPPTGEQFF. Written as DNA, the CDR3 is TGCGCCAGCAGCTTGAGTCCTCCAACCGGTGAGCAGTTCTTC.

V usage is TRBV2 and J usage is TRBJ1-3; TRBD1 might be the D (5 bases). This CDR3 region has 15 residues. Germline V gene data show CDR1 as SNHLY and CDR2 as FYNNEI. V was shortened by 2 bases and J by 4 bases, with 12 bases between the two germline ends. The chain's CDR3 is CASSESEGPGNTIYF. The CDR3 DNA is TGTGCCAGCAGTGAATCAGAGGGACCCGGAAACACCATATATTTT.

The CDR3 DNA reads as TGTGCCAGCAGTCAGGGGCGGAACACTGAAGCTTTCTTT. Protein: CASSQGRNTEAFF. This chain links TRBV11-2 with TRBJ1-1; tentatively, D is TRBD1 (6 bases). Trimming took off 6 bases at V and 1 base at J, with 9 bases between the two ends. The CDR3 consists of 13 residues. Germline loops: CDR1 SGHAT, CDR2 FQNNGV. The full variable domain, with the rest looked up from reference TRBV11-2 and TRBJ1-1, is EAGVAQSPRYKIIEKRQSVAFWCNPISGHATLYWYQQILGQGPKLLIQFQNNGVVDDSQLPKDRFSAERLKGVDSTLKIQPAKLEDSAVYLCASSQGRNTEAFFGQGTRLTVV.

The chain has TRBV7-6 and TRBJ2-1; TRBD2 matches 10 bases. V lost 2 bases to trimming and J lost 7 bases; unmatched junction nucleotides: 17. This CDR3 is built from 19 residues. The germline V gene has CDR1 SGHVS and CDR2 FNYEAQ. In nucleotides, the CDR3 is TGTGCCAGCAGCTTACTTCCCCTCCCCCAGCGGGAGGGAGGTAATGAGCAGTTCTTC. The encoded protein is CASSLLPLPQREGGNEQFF.

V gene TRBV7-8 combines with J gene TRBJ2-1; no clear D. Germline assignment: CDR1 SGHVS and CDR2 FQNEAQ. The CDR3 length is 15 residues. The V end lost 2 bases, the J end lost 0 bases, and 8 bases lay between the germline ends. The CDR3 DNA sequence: TGTGCCAGCAGCTTAACAGATAGCTCCTACAATGAGCAGTTCTTC. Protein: CASSLTDSSYNEQFF.